Shown below are 9 T cell receptor beta chains from a single sample sequenced in a study of T cells in tumors after PD-1 blockade. Method: immunoSEQ multiplex PCR; TCRdb's copy keeps in-frame clones and lacks some. The sample shows around 49,000 clones, more than 65% of them seen only once. The material was PBMCs, obtained before anti-PD-1 treatment. All receptors derive from a human donor with basal cell carcinoma.

The gene calls are TRBV7-7 and TRBJ2-3; 10 nucleotides align to TRBD1. The V segment lost 1 base and the J segment 5 bases; nucleotides outside the gene matches: 6. Germline V gives CDR1 SSHAT, CDR2 FNYEAQ (reference sequence). The CDR3 is 16 amino acids. The CDR3 region has the DNA TGTGCCAGCAGCTTAGGAATGGGACAGGGGATAGATACGCAGTATTTT. Translating it yields CASSLGMGQGIDTQYF.

The CDR3 sequence: CASSYGGGNQPQHF. The CDR3 DNA reads as TGTGCCAGCAGCTATGGGGGGGGCAATCAGCCCCAGCATTTT. The chain joins TRBV7-8 to TRBJ1-5, with D possibly TRBD1 on 5 matching bases. CDR1 is SGHVS and CDR2 is FQNEAQ in the germline V gene. V gave up 4 bases and J gave up 2 bases, with 9 bases separating them. The length of the CDR3 is 14 residues. Combining the CDR3 with reference TRBV7-8 and TRBJ1-5 gives the whole variable domain GAGVSQSPRYKVAKRGQDVALRCDPISGHVSLFWYQQALGQGPEFLTYFQNEAQLDKSGLPSDRFFAERPEGSVSTLKIQRTQQEDSAVYLCASSYGGGNQPQHFGDGTRLSIL.

The rearrangement links TRBV7-9 to TRBJ2-7, with D possibly TRBD1 on 6 matching bases. Germline CDR1 and CDR2: SEHNR and FQNEAQ (reference sequence). V was clipped by 4 bases and J by 4 bases, with 20 bases between them. The CDR3 has 16 residues. CDR3 nucleotide sequence: TGTGCCAGCAGCTCAACCTCGACAGGAAAGGGATACGAGCAGTACTTC. Its protein is CASSSTSTGKGYEQYF. The full variable domain, its missing parts supplied by reference TRBV7-9 and TRBJ2-7, is DTGVSQNPRHKITKRGQNVTFRCDPISEHNRLYWYRQTLGQGPEFLTYFQNEAQLEKSRLLSDRFSAERPKGSFSTLEIQRTEQGDSAMYLCASSSTSTGKGYEQYFGPGTRLTVT.

The chain uses TRBV5-1 and TRBJ1-1; perhaps TRBD1 as D (5 bases). Germline-derived CDR1 and CDR2 are SGHRS and YFSETQ. The CDR3 runs 16 residues. With 2 bases removed from V and 2 bases from J, the gap between germline ends came to 16 bases. The chain's CDR3 is CASSFYSGQGNTEAFF. The CDR3 DNA follows: TGCGCCAGCAGCTTTTATTCGGGGCAGGGAAACACTGAAGCTTTCTTT.

This chain connects TRBV13 to TRBJ2-2, with TRBD1 identical over 11 bases. The CDR3 sequence is 17 residues long. Trimming removed 5 bases from V and 3 bases from J; junction bases left unmatched: 8. Germline lookup yields CDR1 PRHDT and CDR2 FYEKMQ (reference sequence). CDR3 loop: CASSATGTGGDTGELFF. CDR3 DNA sequence: TGTGCCAGCAGCGCCACCGGGACAGGGGGGGACACCGGGGAGCTGTTTTTT.

The V call is TRBV30, the J call TRBJ1-6; 11 bases line up with TRBD1. CDR1 GTSNPN and CDR2 SVGIG come from the germline V gene (reference sequence). The CDR3 has 18 amino acids. Trimming cost V 2 bases and J 3 bases; bases outside gene matches: 9. CDR3 DNA: TGTGCCTGGAGTCCCTCCGGGACAGGGGGTGACTATAATTCACCCCTCCACTTT. This codes for CAWSPSGTGGDYNSPLHF.

This clone was counted between two and nine times. The chain links TRBV7-2 to TRBJ1-2; a weak D match, TRBD1 (5 bases). The CDR3 consists of 13 residues. The germline gives CDR1 SGHTA, CDR2 FQGNSA. Trimming left V 4 bases short and J 4 bases short, with 10 bases between. The CDR3 reads CASSYRQFYGYTF. As DNA, the CDR3 is TGTGCCAGCAGCTACAGACAGTTCTATGGCTACACCTTC.

The CDR3 loop is CASGLVLMGPIEQYF. DNA for the CDR3: TGTGCTAGTGGTTTGGTATTGATGGGGCCTATTGAGCAGTACTTC. This chain connects TRBV12-5 to TRBJ2-7, with D maybe TRBD1 (5 bases). The CDR3 loop spans 15 amino acids. V was cut by 0 bases and J by 7 bases, with 16 bases left in between. Per germline, CDR1 LGHNT and CDR2 FRNRAP.

This CDR3 is CASSLRAGQETQYF. The DNA of the CDR3 is TGTGCCAGCAGCTTGCGGGCAGGGCAAGAGACCCAGTACTTC. The chain recombines TRBV5-4 with TRBJ2-5, with a possible D match to TRBD1 (5 bases). Germline V gives CDR1 SGHNT, CDR2 YYREEE (reference sequence). Trimming cost V 1 base and J 2 bases, with 9 bases left between them. CDR3 size: 14 residues.